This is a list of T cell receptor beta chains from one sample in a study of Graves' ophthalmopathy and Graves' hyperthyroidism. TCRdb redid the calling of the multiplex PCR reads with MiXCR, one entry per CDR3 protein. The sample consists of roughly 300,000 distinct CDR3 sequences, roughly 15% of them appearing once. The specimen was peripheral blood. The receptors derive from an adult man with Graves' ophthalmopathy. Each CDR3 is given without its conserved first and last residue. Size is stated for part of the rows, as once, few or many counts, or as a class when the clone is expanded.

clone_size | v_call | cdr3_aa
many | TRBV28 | ASSLAQGRYEQY
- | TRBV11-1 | ASSAAGGLNYGYT
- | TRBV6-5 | ASRLRPQGGQETQY
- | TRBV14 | ASSQGAGAPYEQY
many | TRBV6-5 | ASRRTGNRITEAF
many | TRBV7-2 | ASSLAVEAF
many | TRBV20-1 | SARDLRRTVGYGYT
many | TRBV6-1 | ASSRTSGRLAGELF
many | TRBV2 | ASRADRGPSPLH
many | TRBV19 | ASSIESSGNTIY
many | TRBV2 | ASSEHYEQY
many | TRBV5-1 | ASSLSANTGELF
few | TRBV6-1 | ASSVDREDEQY
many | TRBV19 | AIRNRQGLVSEQY
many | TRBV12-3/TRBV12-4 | ASTPGQVNQPQH
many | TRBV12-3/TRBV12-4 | ASRINRIQHSGANVLT
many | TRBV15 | ATSRTGTDYGYT
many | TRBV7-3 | ASSRLGGRRDTQY
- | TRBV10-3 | AISELTGPYGYT
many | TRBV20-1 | SARGLAGPSYEQY
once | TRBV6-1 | ASSDGQGGKDEAF
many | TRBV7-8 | ASSSILQGNTEAF
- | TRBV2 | ASSVTPNTEAF
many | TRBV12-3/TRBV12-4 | ASSHPGATTEAF
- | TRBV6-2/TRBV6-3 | ASSLRDRGLEQY
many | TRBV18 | ASSQQYGNNQPQH
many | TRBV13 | ASSLETMESMNTEAF
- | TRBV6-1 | ASSEGVRILGTEAF
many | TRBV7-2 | ASTPGRVTEAF
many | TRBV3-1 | ASSHLWGTGTGELF
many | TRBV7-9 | ASSFGDVNTEAF
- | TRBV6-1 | ASRGTSGQETQY
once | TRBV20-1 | SARRGQGNQETQY
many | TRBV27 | ASRSWETNTEAF
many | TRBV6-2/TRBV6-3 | ASSYGTLASHEQY
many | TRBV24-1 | ATSDPGQGGTQY
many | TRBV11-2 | ASSLGTGGEMGTEAF
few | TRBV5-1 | ASSSMLAGVFSGELF
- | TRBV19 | ASTPGGGDTGELF
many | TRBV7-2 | ASSSTGVKGTEAF